One sample yielded the 5 T cell receptor beta chains listed below, sequenced in a study of cytotoxic CD8 clonotypes in ibrutinib-treated CLL. TCRdb's copy holds only in-frame clones and misses some; the assay was immunoSEQ multiplex PCR. The table has over 45,000 clones, roughly 49% seen once. Sequencing used PBMCs, obtained at disease progression, from a patient treated with ibrutinib. The receptors originated from a human donor with chronic lymphocytic leukemia.

This chain uses TRBV10-3 with TRBJ2-7, with D possibly matching TRBD1 (5 bases). The germline V and J ends were trimmed by 5 bases and 1 base, with 9 bases remaining between them. The V gene's germline CDR1 is ENHRY and CDR2 SYGVKD. This CDR3 has 13 residues. This CDR3 reads CAISTRTSYEQYF. The CDR3 DNA follows: TGTGCCATCAGTACCCGGACATCCTACGAGCAGTACTTC.

The table lists this clone with a few counts. The chain uses TRBV27 and TRBJ2-2, with 9 bases matching TRBD1. The CDR3 contains 16 residues. Germline CDR1 MNHEY, CDR2 SMNVEV (reference sequence). V shed 5 bases, J shed 1 base, and the junction held 5 bases outside the gene matches. CDR3 sequence: CASSTHRGLNTGELFF. In nucleotides, the CDR3 is TGTGCCAGCAGTACCCACAGGGGGCTGAACACCGGGGAGCTGTTTTTT.

This clone was recorded only once. The chain joins TRBV30 to TRBJ1-3; TRBD1 is a possible D gene (6 bases). Germline V gives CDR1 GTSNPN, CDR2 SVGIG (reference sequence). Between the trimmed V and J ends, which lost 8 bases and 2 bases, there was a span of 13 bases. The CDR3 contains 13 residues. CDR3 in DNA: TGTGCCCTGGGGCAGGGGACTGGAAACACCATATATTTT. It codes for CALGQGTGNTIYF.

The chain joins TRBV4-2 to TRBJ2-5; either TRBD1 or TRBD2 may fit D (6 bases each). From germline, CDR1 is LGHNA and CDR2 YNFKEQ. The CDR3 length is 18 residues. Trimming pared 1 base from V and 2 bases from J, leaving 20 bases between. CDR3 DNA: TGTGCCAGCAGCCAAGCAGGGGCAGGTAGTGGGGGGCAAGAGACCCAGTACTTC. This gives the protein CASSQAGAGSGGQETQYF.

This clone was counted ten times or more. J is TRBJ2-7 and V is TRBV28; D unclear. CDR1 is MDHEN, CDR2 SYDVKM, per germline. The CDR3 is made up of 12 amino acids. The ends were cut back, 5 bases at V and 3 bases at J, with 8 bases in the middle. CDR3 region: CASSATNYEQYF. The CDR3 coding sequence is TGTGCCAGCAGTGCCACTAACTACGAGCAGTACTTC. The full variable domain, completed using reference TRBV28 and TRBJ2-7, is DVKVTQSSRYLVKRTGEKVFLECVQDMDHENMFWYRQDPGLGLRLIYFSYDVKMKEKGDIPEGYSVSREKKERFSLILESASTNQTSMYLCASSATNYEQYFGPGTRLTVT.